Included here is one T cell receptor beta chain sequence, with context. These data come from a study of blood T cell repertoires in COVID-19. Study information: Sources were T cells, B-cell-depleted T cells, or PBMCs; the material itself was cDNA or gDNA.

Germline CDR1 and CDR2: LGHDT and YNNKEL (reference sequence). The CDR3 consists of 16 residues. The V segment lost 3 bases and the J segment 0 bases; nucleotides outside the gene matches: 7. Seattle's enrolled individuals joined amid active infection and were then monitored longitudinally. Per the original data handling: Scientists estimated how many nucleated cells there were by amplifying reference gene primers. The method was immunoSEQ multiplex PCR; TCRdb's version includes in-frame clones alone and lacks a portion of them. That table supplies the V and J calls and clone size; D and trimming were determined from the DNA. Here the sample spans 50,000 to 65,000 clones, roughly 87% being singletons.

What was sequenced was peripheral blood. The genes are TRBV3-1 (or the pseudogene TRBV3-2) and TRBJ1-1, with 7 bases matching TRBD1. This sequence originates from a woman older than 75 with COVID-19, enrolled during active disease. CDR3: CASSHYRGTVNTEAFF. CDR3 DNA: TGTGCCAGCAGCCATTATCGGGGGACAGTGAACACTGAAGCTTTCTTT.